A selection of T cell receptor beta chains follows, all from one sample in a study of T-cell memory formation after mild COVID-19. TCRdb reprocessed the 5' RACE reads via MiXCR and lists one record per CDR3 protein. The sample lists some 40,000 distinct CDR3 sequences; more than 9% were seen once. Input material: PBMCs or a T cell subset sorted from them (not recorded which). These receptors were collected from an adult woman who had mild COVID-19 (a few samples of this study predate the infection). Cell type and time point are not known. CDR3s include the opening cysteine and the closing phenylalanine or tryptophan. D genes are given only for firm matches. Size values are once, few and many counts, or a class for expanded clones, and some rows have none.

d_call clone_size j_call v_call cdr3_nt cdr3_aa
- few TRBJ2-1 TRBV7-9 TGTGCCAGCAGCTTAGGGGGCAGGTACAATGAGCAGTTCTTC CASSLGGRYNEQFF
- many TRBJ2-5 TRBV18 TGTGCCAGCTCACGTCTCAGGGGACAAGAGACCCAGTACTTC CASSRLRGQETQYF
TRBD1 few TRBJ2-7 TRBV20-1 TGCAGTGCTAGAGATGGACAGGCCCGCTCCTACGAGCAGTACTTC CSARDGQARSYEQYF
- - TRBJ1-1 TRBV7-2 TGTGCCAGCAGCTTTTCGGGGTTTAGCACTGAAGCTTTCTTT CASSFSGFSTEAFF
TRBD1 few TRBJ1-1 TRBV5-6 TGTGCCAGCAGCCCGGACAGGCAGGGGGCTTTTGACACTGAAGCTTTCTTT CASSPDRQGAFDTEAFF
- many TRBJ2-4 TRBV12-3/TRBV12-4 TGTGCCAGCAGTTTAGGCGGGAAGGGGGGAAACATTCAGTACTTC CASSLGGKGGNIQYF
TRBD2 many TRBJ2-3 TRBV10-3 TGTGCCATCAGTGAGTCTGGGACTAGCGGCTCCTGGCAGTATTTT CAISESGTSGSWQYF
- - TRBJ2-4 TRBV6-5 TGTGCCAGCAGTTCCCTGGGGGACCTGAGAAATTTC CASSSLGDLRNF
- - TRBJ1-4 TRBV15 TGTGCCACCAGCAGAGAAGAGGGTGAAAAACTGTTTTTT CATSREEGEKLFF
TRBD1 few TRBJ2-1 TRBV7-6 TGTGCCAGCAGCTTCGGGACAGGGGGTAACAATGAGCAGTTCTTC CASSFGTGGNNEQFF
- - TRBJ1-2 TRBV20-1 TGCAGTGCTAGAGATCGGGGGAAGGGGTATGGCTACACCTTC CSARDRGKGYGYTF
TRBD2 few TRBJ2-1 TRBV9 TGTGCCAGCAGCGTAGGGCCTAGCGGGAGTTATGAGCAGTTCTTC CASSVGPSGSYEQFF
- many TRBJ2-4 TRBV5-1 TGCGCCAGCTCGAAACCGGAGGACAATGAGGACATTCAGTACTTC CASSKPEDNEDIQYF
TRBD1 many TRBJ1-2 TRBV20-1 TGCAGTGCTAGAGATATGGGACAGAGCCCGTATGGCTACACCTTC CSARDMGQSPYGYTF
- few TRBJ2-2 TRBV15 TGTGCCACAAAACAGGGCTCGAACACCGGGGAGCTGTTTTTT CATKQGSNTGELFF
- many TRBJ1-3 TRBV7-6 TGTGCCAGCAGCTCTGCGGGAAACACCATATATTTT CASSSAGNTIYF
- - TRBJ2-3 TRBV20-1 TGCAGTGCTAGAGGACATATCACAGATACGCAGTATTTT CSARGHITDTQYF
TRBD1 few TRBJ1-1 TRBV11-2 TGTGCCAGCAGCTTAGATGGGACAGGTGGAGTCACTGAAGCTTTCTTT CASSLDGTGGVTEAFF
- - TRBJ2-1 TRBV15 TGTGCCACCAGCACCCCCTCCTCCTCACAATACAATGAGCAGTTCTTC CATSTPSSSQYNEQFF
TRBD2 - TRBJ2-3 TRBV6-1 TGTGCCAGCAGGAAAATTGGACTAGCGGGGGGCCCAGATACGCAGTATTTT CASRKIGLAGGPDTQYF
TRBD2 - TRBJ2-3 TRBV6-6 TGTGCCAGCAGTTTCCCGGGACTAGCGGGGACCGAGGATACGCAGTATTTT CASSFPGLAGTEDTQYF
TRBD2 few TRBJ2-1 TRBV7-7 TGTGCTAGCAGCCCCCTGACTAGCGGGAACAATGAGCAGTTCTTC CASSPLTSGNNEQFF
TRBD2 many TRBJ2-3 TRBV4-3 TGCGCCAGCAGCAATCTCCCGGGGGGGGGCACAGATACGCAGTATTTT CASSNLPGGGTDTQYF